The subject of this entry is one T cell receptor beta chain. As handled by the study authors: Nucleated cell number was recorded as an estimate derived from reference gene primer amplification. Profiling relied on immunoSEQ multiplex PCR, and the TCRdb table lists in-frame clones only, not all of them. Clone size and V and J calls were adopted from that table, with D and trimming inferred from the DNA. The data show hundreds of thousands of clones, with 83% seen just once and around 2.5% held by the top ten. This CDR3 has 15 residues. Germline V gene sequence: CDR1 LNHDA, CDR2 SQIVND (reference sequence). V was pared by 10 bases and J by 3 bases, with 12 bases of the junction left unmatched. These data are taken from a study of blood T cell repertoires in COVID-19. Study overall: COVID-19 samples from acute and convalescent phases originated in the United States, Italy and Spain.

Specimen: peripheral blood. The V call is TRBV19, the J call TRBJ2-3, with 8 bases aligning to TRBD1. The source is a middle-aged woman with active or convalescent COVID-19. CDR3: CATTKTGVRTDTQYF. CDR3 nucleotides: TGTGCCACCACAAAGACAGGGGTACGAACAGATACGCAGTATTTT.